One TCR beta chain is described in this entry. This entry comes from a study of response to subunit inactivated influenza vaccine. The trim removed 3 bases at V and 6 bases at J, leaving 2 bases unmatched. In germline, CDR1 is LGHNA, CDR2 YSLEER. There are 14 residues in the CDR3. TCRdb analysed the RT-PCR reads with MiXCR anew, one entry per CDR3 protein. The data hold over 300,000 distinct CDR3 sequences, with 21% observed a single time. This sequence was found in a man aged 50 to 75 who received an inactivated influenza vaccine. The V and J genes are TRBV4-3 and TRBJ1-6; 7 nucleotides agree with TRBD1. The specimen comprised PBMCs from blood, sampled less than 22 months after vaccination. Here the CDR3 DNA reads TGCGCCAGCAGCCACCGGGACAGTAATTCACCCCTCCACTTT. Its protein is CASSHRDSNSPLHF.